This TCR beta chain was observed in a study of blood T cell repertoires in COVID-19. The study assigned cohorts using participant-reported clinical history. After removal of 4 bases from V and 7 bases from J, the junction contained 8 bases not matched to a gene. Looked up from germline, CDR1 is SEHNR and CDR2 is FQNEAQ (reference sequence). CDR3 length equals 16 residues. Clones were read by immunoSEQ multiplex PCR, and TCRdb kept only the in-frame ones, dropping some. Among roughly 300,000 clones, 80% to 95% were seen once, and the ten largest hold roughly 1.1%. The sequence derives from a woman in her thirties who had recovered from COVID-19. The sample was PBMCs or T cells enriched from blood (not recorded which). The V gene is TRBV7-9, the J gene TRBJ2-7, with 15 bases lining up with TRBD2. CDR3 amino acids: CASSSRTSGRAREQYF. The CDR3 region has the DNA TGTGCCAGCAGCTCTAGGACTAGCGGGAGGGCCCGAGAGCAGTACTTC.